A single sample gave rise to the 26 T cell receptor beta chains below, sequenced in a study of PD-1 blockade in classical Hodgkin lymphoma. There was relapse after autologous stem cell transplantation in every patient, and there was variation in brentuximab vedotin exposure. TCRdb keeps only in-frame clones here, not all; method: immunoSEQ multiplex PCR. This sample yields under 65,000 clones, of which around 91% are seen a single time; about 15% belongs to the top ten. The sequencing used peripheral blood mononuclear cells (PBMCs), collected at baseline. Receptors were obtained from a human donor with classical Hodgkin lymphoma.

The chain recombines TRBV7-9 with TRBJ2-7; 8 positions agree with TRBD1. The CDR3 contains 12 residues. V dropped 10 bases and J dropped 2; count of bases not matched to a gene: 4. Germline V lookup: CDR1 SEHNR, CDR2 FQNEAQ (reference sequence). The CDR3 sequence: CATGGTPYEQYF. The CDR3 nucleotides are TGTGCCACAGGGGGCACGCCCTACGAGCAGTACTTC.

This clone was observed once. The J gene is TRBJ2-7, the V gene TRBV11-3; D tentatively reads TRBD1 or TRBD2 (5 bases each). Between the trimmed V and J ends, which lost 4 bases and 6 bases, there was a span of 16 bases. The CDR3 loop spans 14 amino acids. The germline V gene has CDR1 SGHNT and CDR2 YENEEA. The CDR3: CASSSGQGPTEQYF. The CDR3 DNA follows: TGTGCCAGCAGCTCGGGGCAGGGCCCAACCGAGCAGTACTTC.

In nucleotides, the CDR3 is TGTGCCAGCAGAGATAGGCTGAACACTGAAGCTTTCTTT. Amino acid sequence: CASRDRLNTEAFF. This rearrangement joins TRBV28 to TRBJ1-1; D ambiguous. Trimming took 6 bases from V and 0 from J, leaving 8 bases between them. CDR1 is MDHEN and CDR2 is SYDVKM in the germline V gene. This CDR3 has 13 residues.

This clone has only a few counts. CDR3 nucleotide sequence: TGTGCCAGCAGCCAGTCGTTCCAGGGAGGAAGGGGGACCCAGTACTTC. This encodes CASSQSFQGGRGTQYF. The gene calls are TRBV14 and TRBJ2-5, with a tentative D call TRBD2 (6 bases). CDR1 is SGHDN, CDR2 FVKESK, per germline. This CDR3 contains 16 residues. The V end was cut by 3 bases, the J end by 7 bases, with 21 bases between.

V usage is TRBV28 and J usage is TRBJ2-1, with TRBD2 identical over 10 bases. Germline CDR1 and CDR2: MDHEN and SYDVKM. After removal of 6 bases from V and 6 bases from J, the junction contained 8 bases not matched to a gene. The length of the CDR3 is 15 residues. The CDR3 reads CASRLGLAEINEQFF. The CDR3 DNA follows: TGTGCCAGCAGGCTTGGACTAGCGGAGATCAATGAGCAGTTCTTC. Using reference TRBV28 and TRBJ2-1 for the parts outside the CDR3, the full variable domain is DVKVTQSSRYLVKRTGEKVFLECVQDMDHENMFWYRQDPGLGLRLIYFSYDVKMKEKGDIPEGYSVSREKKERFSLILESASTNQTSMYLCASRLGLAEINEQFFGPGTRLTVL.

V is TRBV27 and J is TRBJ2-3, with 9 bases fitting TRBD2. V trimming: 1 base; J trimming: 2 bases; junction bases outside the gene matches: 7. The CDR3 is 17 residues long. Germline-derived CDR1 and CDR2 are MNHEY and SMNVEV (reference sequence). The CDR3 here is CASSLFAGGRNTDTQYF. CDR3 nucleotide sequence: TGTGCCAGCAGTTTATTCGCGGGGGGGCGGAACACAGATACGCAGTATTTT.

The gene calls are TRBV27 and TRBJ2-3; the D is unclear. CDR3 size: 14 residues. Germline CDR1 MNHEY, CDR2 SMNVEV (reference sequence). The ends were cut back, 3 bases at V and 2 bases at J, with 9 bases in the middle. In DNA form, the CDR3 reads TGTGCCAGCAGTTTGAACGGCTACACAGATACGCAGTATTTT. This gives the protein CASSLNGYTDTQYF.

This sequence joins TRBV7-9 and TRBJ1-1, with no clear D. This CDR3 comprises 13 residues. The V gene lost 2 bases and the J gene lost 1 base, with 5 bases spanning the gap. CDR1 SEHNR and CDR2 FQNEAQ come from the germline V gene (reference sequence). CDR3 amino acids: CASSLWENTEAFF. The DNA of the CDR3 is TGTGCCAGCAGCTTATGGGAGAACACTGAAGCTTTCTTT.

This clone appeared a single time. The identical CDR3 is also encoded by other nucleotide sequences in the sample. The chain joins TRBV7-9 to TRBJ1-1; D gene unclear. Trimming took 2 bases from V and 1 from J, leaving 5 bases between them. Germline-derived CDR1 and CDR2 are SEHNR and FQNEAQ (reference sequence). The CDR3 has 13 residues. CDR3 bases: TGTGCCAGCAGCTTATCGGGGAACACTGAAGCTTTCTTT. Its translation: CASSLSGNTEAFF. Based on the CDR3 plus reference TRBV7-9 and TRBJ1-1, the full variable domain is DTGVSQNPRHKITKRGQNVTFRCDPISEHNRLYWYRQTLGQGPEFLTYFQNEAQLEKSRLLSDRFSAERPKGSFSTLEIQRTEQGDSAMYLCASSLSGNTEAFFGQGTRLTVV.

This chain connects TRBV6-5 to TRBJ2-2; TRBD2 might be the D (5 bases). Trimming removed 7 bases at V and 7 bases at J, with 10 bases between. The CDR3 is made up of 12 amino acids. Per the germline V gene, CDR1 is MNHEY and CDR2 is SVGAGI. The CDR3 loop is CASTGLSGELFF. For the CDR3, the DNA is TGTGCCAGCACCGGACTGAGCGGGGAGCTGTTTTTT.

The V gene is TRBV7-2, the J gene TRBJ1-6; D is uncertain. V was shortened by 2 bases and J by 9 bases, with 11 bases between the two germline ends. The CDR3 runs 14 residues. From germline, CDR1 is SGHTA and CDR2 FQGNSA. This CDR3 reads CASSLSRSGSPLHF. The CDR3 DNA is TGTGCCAGCAGCTTAAGTAGGAGTGGTTCACCCCTCCACTTT.

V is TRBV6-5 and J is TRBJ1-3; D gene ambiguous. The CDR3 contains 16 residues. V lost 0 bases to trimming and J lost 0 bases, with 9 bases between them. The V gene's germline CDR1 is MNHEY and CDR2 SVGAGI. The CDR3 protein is CASSYSAADSGNTIYF. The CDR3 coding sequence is TGTGCCAGCAGTTACTCGGCTGCAGACTCTGGAAACACCATATATTTT.

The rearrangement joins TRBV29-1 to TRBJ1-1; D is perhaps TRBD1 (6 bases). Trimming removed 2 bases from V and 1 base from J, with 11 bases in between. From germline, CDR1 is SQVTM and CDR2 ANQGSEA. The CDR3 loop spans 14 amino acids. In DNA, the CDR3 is TGCAGCGTTGAACGGGGGCCTGAGAACACTGAAGCTTTCTTT. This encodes CSVERGPENTEAFF.

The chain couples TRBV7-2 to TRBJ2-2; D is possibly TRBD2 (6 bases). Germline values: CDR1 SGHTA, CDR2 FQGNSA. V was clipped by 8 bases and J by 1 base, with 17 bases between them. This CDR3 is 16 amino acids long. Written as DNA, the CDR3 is TGTGCCAGCTCAAGGAGGGCGGATCAGAACACCGGGGAGCTGTTTTTT. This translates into CASSRRADQNTGELFF.

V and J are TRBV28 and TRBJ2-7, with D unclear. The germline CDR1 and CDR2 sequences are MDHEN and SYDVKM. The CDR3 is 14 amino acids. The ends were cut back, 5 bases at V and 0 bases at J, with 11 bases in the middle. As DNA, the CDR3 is TGTGCCAGCAGTCCCCGAATTTTCTCCTACGAGCAGTACTTC. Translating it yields CASSPRIFSYEQYF.

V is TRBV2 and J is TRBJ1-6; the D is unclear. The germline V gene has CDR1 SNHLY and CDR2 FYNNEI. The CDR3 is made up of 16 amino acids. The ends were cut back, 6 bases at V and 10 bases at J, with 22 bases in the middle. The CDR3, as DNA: TGTGCCAGCAGCATTATCGTGGGAGGGAATGTGTCACCCCTCCACTTT. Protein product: CASSIIVGGNVSPLHF. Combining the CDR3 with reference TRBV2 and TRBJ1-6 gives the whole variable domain EPEVTQTPSHQVTQMGQEVILRCVPISNHLYFYWYRQILGQKVEFLVSFYNNEISEKSEIFDDQFSVERPDGSNFTLKIRSTKLEDSAMYFCASSIIVGGNVSPLHFGNGTRLTVT.

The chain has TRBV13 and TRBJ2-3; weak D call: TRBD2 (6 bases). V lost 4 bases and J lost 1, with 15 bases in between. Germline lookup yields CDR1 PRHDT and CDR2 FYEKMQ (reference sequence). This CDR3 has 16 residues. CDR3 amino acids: CASSSSPGLGTDTQYF. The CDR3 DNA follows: TGTGCCAGCAGCTCCTCTCCGGGACTGGGCACAGATACGCAGTATTTT.

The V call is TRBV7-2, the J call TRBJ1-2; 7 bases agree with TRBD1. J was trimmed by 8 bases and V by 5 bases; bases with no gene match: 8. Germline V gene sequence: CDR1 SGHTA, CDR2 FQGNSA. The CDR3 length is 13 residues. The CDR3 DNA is TGTGCCAGCAGCCCGACAGGGTCGCGCGGCTACACCTTC. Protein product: CASSPTGSRGYTF.

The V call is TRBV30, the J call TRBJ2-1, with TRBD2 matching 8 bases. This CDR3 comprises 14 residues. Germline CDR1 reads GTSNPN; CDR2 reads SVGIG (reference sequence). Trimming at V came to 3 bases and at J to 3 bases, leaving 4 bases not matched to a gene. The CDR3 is CAWSWAGGYNEQFF. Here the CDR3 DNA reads TGTGCCTGGAGCTGGGCGGGGGGCTACAATGAGCAGTTCTTC.

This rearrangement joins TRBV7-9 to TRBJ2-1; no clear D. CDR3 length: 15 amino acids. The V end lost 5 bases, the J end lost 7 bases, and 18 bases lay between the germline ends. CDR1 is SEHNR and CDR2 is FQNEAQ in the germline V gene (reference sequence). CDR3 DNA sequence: TGTGCCAGCAGCCACCTATCTAAGGCGGTTAATGAGCAGTTCTTC. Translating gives CASSHLSKAVNEQFF. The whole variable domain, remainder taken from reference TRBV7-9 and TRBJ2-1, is DTGVSQNPRHKITKRGQNVTFRCDPISEHNRLYWYRQTLGQGPEFLTYFQNEAQLEKSRLLSDRFSAERPKGSFSTLEIQRTEQGDSAMYLCASSHLSKAVNEQFFGPGTRLTVL.

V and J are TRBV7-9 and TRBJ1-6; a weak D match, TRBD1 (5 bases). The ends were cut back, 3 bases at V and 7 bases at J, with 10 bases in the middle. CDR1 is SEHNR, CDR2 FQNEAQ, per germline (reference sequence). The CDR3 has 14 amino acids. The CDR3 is CASSFGGTNSPLHF. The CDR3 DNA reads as TGTGCCAGCAGCTTCGGGGGTACGAATTCACCCCTCCACTTT.

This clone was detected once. CDR3 loop: CASSVGPGTDYEQYF. CDR3 sequence (DNA): TGTGCCAGCAGCGTGGGCCCAGGGACAGATTACGAGCAGTACTTC. The chain combines TRBV9 with TRBJ2-7; 7 positions agree with TRBD1. The CDR3 consists of 15 residues. CDR1 is SGDLS and CDR2 is YYNGEE in the germline V gene. Trimming at V came to 2 bases and at J to 4 bases, leaving 9 bases not matched to a gene.

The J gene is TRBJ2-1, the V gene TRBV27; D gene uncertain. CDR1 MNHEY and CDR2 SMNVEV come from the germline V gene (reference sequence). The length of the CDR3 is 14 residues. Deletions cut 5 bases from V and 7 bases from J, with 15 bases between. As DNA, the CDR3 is TGTGCCAGCAGTCCTCCAACAGCGTGGAATGAGCAGTTCTTC. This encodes CASSPPTAWNEQFF.

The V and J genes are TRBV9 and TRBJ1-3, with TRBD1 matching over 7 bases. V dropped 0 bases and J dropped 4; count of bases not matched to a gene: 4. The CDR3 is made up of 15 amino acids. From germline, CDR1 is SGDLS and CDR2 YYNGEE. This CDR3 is CASSVDPTGGNTIYF. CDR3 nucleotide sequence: TGTGCCAGCAGCGTAGACCCGACAGGGGGAAACACCATATATTTT.

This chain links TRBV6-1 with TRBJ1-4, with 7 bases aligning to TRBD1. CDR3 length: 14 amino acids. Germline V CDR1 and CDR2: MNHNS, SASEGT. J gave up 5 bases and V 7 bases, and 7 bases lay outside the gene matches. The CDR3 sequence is CASTPGQINEKLFF. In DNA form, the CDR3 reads TGTGCCAGCACCCCGGGACAGATAAATGAAAAACTGTTTTTT.

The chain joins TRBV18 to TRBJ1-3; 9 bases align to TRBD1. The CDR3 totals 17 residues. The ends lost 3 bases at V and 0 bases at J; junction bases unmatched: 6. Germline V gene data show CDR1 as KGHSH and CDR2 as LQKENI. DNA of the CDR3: TGTGCCAGCTCACCGGGACAGGGAGGTCTCTCTGGAAACACCATATATTTT. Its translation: CASSPGQGGLSGNTIYF. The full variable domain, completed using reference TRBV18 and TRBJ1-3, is NAGVMQNPRHLVRRRGQEARLRCSPMKGHSHVYWYRQLPEEGLKFMVYLQKENIIDESGMPKERFSAEFPKEGPSILRIQQVVRGDSAAYFCASSPGQGGLSGNTIYFGEGSWLTVV.